A selection of T cell receptor beta chains follows, all from one sample in a study of T cell repertoires in cytomegalovirus infection. TCRdb re-called the reads with MiXCR, one entry per CDR3 protein. The table records 200,000 to 300,000 distinct CDR3 sequences, roughly an eighth of them present only once. The sample comprised PBMCs. These receptors came from a human donor in good health (CMV status not recorded). Some clones in this sample may be carry-over from other donors' samples. Each CDR3 is given with its conserved first and last residue. A D gene is named only where the DNA matches it firmly. The listing skips clone size in some rows; elsewhere it reads once, few, many or a size class.

D gene	V gene	J gene	clone size	CDR3 DNA	CDR3 protein
TRBD2	TRBV20-1	TRBJ2-2	NA	TGCAGTGCTAGATCTCCAGCGGGAAGCGCCGGGGAGCTGTTTTTT	CSARSPAGSAGELFF
NA	TRBV29-1	TRBJ2-2	NA	TGCAGCGTTGAAGAGCAGAACACCGGGGAGCTGTTTTTT	CSVEEQNTGELFF
TRBD2	TRBV28	TRBJ2-7	NA	TGTGCCAGCAGTTTAGACAGCGGGATGGGGGGTTACGAGCAGTACTTC	CASSLDSGMGGYEQYF
NA	TRBV27	TRBJ1-1	NA	TGTGCCAGCAGTTTTGGGGGGGGTAGGACTGAAGCTTTCTTT	CASSFGGGRTEAFF
NA	TRBV7-9	TRBJ1-5	few	TGTGCCAGCAGCTTACCAGGGTTTCCCCAGCATTTT	CASSLPGFPQHF
TRBD1	TRBV2	TRBJ1-5	NA	TGTGCCAGCATTCTGGACAGGGCCAATCAGCCCCAGCATTTT	CASILDRANQPQHF
NA	TRBV6-2/TRBV6-3	TRBJ2-1	many	TGTGCCTCAGAGGGGACTCCCTACAATGAGCAGTTCTTC	CASEGTPYNEQFF
NA	TRBV7-2	TRBJ1-1	many	TGTGCCAGCAGCCAAGATTTTTATGCCACTGAAGCTTTCTTT	CASSQDFYATEAFF
TRBD1	TRBV7-2	TRBJ2-7	few	TGTGCCAGCAGCCCGGAGGGACAGGGGGGTCACTCTTCCTACGAGCAGTACTTC	CASSPEGQGGHSSYEQYF
TRBD2	TRBV10-3	TRBJ2-1	many	TGTGCCATCAGTCTACCTAGCGGGAGAGAGTACAATGAGCAGTTCTTC	CAISLPSGREYNEQFF
TRBD1	TRBV27	TRBJ2-7	many	TGTGCCAGCAGTTCTGGGACAGGGGGCGACCACGAGCAGTACTTC	CASSSGTGGDHEQYF
TRBD2	TRBV5-6	TRBJ2-1	NA	TGTGCCAGCAGCCCCCGGGGGGTCAATGAGCAGTTCTTC	CASSPRGVNEQFF
NA	TRBV19	TRBJ2-2	few	TGTGCCAGTAATATCGGGGCCGCGAACACCGGGGAGCTGTTTTTT	CASNIGAANTGELFF
NA	TRBV19	TRBJ2-4	many	TGTGCCAGTAGTATTAGGACCCGGGGCGATACGGGAAACATTCAGTACTTC	CASSIRTRGDTGNIQYF
TRBD1	TRBV28	TRBJ2-5	many	TGTGCCAGCAGTTCCTCCCGGGACAGGGGGCGCGAGACCCAGTACTTC	CASSSSRDRGRETQYF
TRBD2	TRBV7-3	TRBJ2-3	many	TGTGCCAGCAGCTCTAGCGGGAGGATCCTCACAGATACGCAGTATTTT	CASSSSGRILTDTQYF
NA	TRBV7-2	TRBJ1-5	many	TGTGCCAGCAGCAAAGGCGGGGTTGGAAATCAGCCCCAGCATTTT	CASSKGGVGNQPQHF
TRBD2	TRBV7-2	TRBJ2-3	many	TGTGCCAGCAGCTCGGGACTAGCGGGGCCTATCACAGATACGCAGTATTTT	CASSSGLAGPITDTQYF
NA	TRBV5-1	TRBJ2-3	NA	TGCGCCAGCAGCTTGGTGAAGGGAGGCACAGATACGCAGTATTTT	CASSLVKGGTDTQYF
NA	TRBV6-1	TRBJ2-2	many	TGTGCCAGCGACTACGGACAGATCGGACCGAACACCGGGGAGCTGTTTTTT	CASDYGQIGPNTGELFF
NA	TRBV14	TRBJ2-2	few	TGTGCCAGTAATTTACAGAACACCGGGGAGCTGTTTTTT	CASNLQNTGELFF
TRBD2	TRBV20-1	TRBJ2-2	many	TGCAGTGCTAGAGATACCCTTACTAGCGGGGGACCCGTGGGCGCCGGGGAGCTGTTTTTT	CSARDTLTSGGPVGAGELFF
NA	TRBV6-2/TRBV6-3	TRBJ2-5	many	TGTGCCAGCAGTTACATGAGGGACCCACAAGAGACCCAGTACTTC	CASSYMRDPQETQYF
NA	TRBV11-2	TRBJ2-3	NA	TGTGCCAGCAGCTTAGGGCTAATCCCCCCAGATACGCAGTATTTT	CASSLGLIPPDTQYF
TRBD1	TRBV27	TRBJ1-1	NA	TGTGCCAGCAGTCCGACTCGGACAGGGGTTAGCACTGAAGCTTTCTTT	CASSPTRTGVSTEAFF
NA	TRBV19	TRBJ1-1	NA	TGTGCCAGTAGTATAGAGGCCAGATCTAGGACTGAAGCTTTCTTT	CASSIEARSRTEAFF
TRBD1	TRBV3-1	TRBJ1-1	NA	TGTGCCAGCAGCCATGGGACAGGGACTTCACAATGGACTGAAGCTTTCTTT	CASSHGTGTSQWTEAFF
TRBD1	TRBV30	TRBJ2-5	NA	TGTGCCTGGAGTGCAGACAGGGGAGAGACCCAGTACTTC	CAWSADRGETQYF
NA	TRBV2	TRBJ1-2	few	TGTGCCAGCCTAGCCGGGAGGGGTCTCTATGGCTACACCTTC	CASLAGRGLYGYTF
TRBD2	TRBV28	TRBJ2-5	many	TGTGCGGCCGAAAGCGGGATCCGCCAAGAGACCCAGTACTTC	CAAESGIRQETQYF
TRBD1	TRBV19	TRBJ2-3	NA	TGTGCCAGTAGTATTGAATCCACAGGGGGCACAGATACGCAGTATTTT	CASSIESTGGTDTQYF
NA	TRBV19	TRBJ1-1	many	TGTGCCAGTAGTACATCAAGGAACACTGAAGCTTTCTTT	CASSTSRNTEAFF
TRBD1	TRBV7-2	TRBJ1-4	many	TGTGCCAGCAGCCCCATTCCGGCAGGGGGCGGGGAACTGTTTTTT	CASSPIPAGGGELFF
TRBD1	TRBV19	TRBJ1-2	many	TGTGCCAGTAGTGTAACAGGGGATTGGTATGGCTACACCTTC	CASSVTGDWYGYTF
TRBD1	TRBV5-6	TRBJ2-5	many	TGTGCCAGCAGCGGAAGTGACAGGGAAGAGACCCAGTACTTC	CASSGSDREETQYF
TRBD1	TRBV20-1	TRBJ2-7	many	TGCAGTGCTAGTTACAGGGGCGAGCAGTACTTC	CSASYRGEQYF
NA	TRBV7-2	TRBJ2-4	many	TGTGCCAGCAGCTTCCTTCCGGGAATCCCCAAAAACATTCAGTACTTC	CASSFLPGIPKNIQYF
TRBD1	TRBV7-4	TRBJ2-7	few	TGTGCCAGCAGCCTTAATTGCCTGACAGGGCGGTTCTACGAGCAGTACTTC	CASSLNCLTGRFYEQYF
TRBD2	TRBV6-2/TRBV6-3	TRBJ2-3	many	TGTGCCAGCAGTTCTTCTAGCGGGAGGATCACAGATACGCAGTATTTT	CASSSSSGRITDTQYF
NA	TRBV7-2	TRBJ2-1	many	TGTGCCAGCAGCTCAGGTTTTATCAATGAGCAGTTCTTC	CASSSGFINEQFF
TRBD1	TRBV7-2	TRBJ1-4	many	TGTGCCAGCAGCTTGACAGGGGCGTTTAATGAAAAACTGTTTTTT	CASSLTGAFNEKLFF
NA	TRBV7-9	TRBJ2-5	many	TGTGCCAGCAGGCCCTACTCCTTC	CASRPYSF
TRBD1	TRBV20-1	TRBJ2-2	many	TGCAGTGCTAGATCTCCAGGGGGGAACACCGGGGAGCTGTTTTTT	CSARSPGGNTGELFF
NA	TRBV29-1	TRBJ2-7	few	TGCAGCGCCGCCGGGACTGACTCCTACGAGCAGTACTTC	CSAAGTDSYEQYF
TRBD1	TRBV7-9	TRBJ1-1	few	TGTGCCAGCAGCTCGAGACAGGGGGCTGTAACTGAAGCTTTCTTT	CASSSRQGAVTEAFF
TRBD1	TRBV20-1	TRBJ1-2	once	TGCAGTGCTAACCAGGGACAGGCTCCCCCTGGCTACACCTTC	CSANQGQAPPGYTF
NA	TRBV4-3	TRBJ1-4	many	TGCGCCAGCAGCCAAGACAGTCTCATCCTTAATGAAAAACTGTTTTTT	CASSQDSLILNEKLFF
NA	TRBV18	TRBJ2-7	few	TGTGCCAGCTCACCACGTCCTTTATACGAGCAGTACTTC	CASSPRPLYEQYF
NA	TRBV28	TRBJ2-3	few	TGTGCCAGCAGTTTCGAGGGAGCCGCAGATACGCAGTATTTT	CASSFEGAADTQYF
TRBD2	TRBV7-3	TRBJ2-1	few	TGTGCCAGCAGCCGGATTGGGGGACTAGCGGGCTCCTACAATGAGCAGTTCTTC	CASSRIGGLAGSYNEQFF
TRBD2	TRBV7-8	TRBJ2-7	many	TGTGCCAGCAGCTTAGGGACTAGCAGGGTGGAGTACTTC	CASSLGTSRVEYF
NA	TRBV29-1	TRBJ1-5	many	TGCAGCGACGGAGCCGGGACCACACACAATCAGCCCCAGCATTTT	CSDGAGTTHNQPQHF
NA	TRBV14	TRBJ2-7	many	TGTGCCAGCAGCCAAGACTGGGCCGAGACTCGCGAGCAGTACTTC	CASSQDWAETREQYF
TRBD1	TRBV5-1	TRBJ1-2	few	TGCGCCAGCAGCTTGGATGGTCAGACAGGGTCGGACTATGGCTACACCTTC	CASSLDGQTGSDYGYTF
TRBD1	TRBV7-9	TRBJ2-3	many	TGTGCCAGCAGCTTAGGACAGGGGGGCACAGATACGCAGTATTTT	CASSLGQGGTDTQYF
TRBD2	TRBV20-1	TRBJ2-1	NA	TGCAGTGCTTATCCGGGACTAGCGGGAGGGCCCCACAATGAGCAGTTCTTC	CSAYPGLAGGPHNEQFF
NA	TRBV12-3/TRBV12-4	TRBJ2-3	many	TGTGCCAGCACCAAGTCCGCTGCAGATACGCAGTATTTT	CASTKSAADTQYF
TRBD1	TRBV7-3	TRBJ1-6	many	TGTGCCAGCAGTACCGGGACAGGGAATTCACCCCTCCACTTT	CASSTGTGNSPLHF